This T cell receptor (beta chain) is drawn from a study of cytomegalovirus exposure and HLA in healthy donors. On the study more broadly: A subsequent analysis stated that the 120 or so validation repertoires were run on the same platform as the approximately 700 first-cohort repertoires. Study results and caveats: Reported results showed that the classifier diagnosed cytomegalovirus status with high specificity and sensitivity.

Germline CDR1 is SGHVS and CDR2 is FQNEAQ. Trimming took 1 base from V and 0 from J, leaving 13 bases between them. The CDR3 loop spans 17 amino acids. Concerning this clone: No antigen is known for it.

The protocol was immunoSEQ multiplex PCR, while the TCRdb copy is restricted to in-frame clones and leaves out a portion. The sample lists roughly 70,000 clones, roughly 95% occurring once. The clonotype originates from a man aged 18 to 30 in good health and CMV-seronegative. V is TRBV7-8 and J is TRBJ1-5; D remains ambiguous. The sample taken for sequencing was PBMCs. This CDR3 is CASSLGNRRISNQPQHF. The CDR3 DNA is TGTGCCAGCAGCTTAGGGAACAGACGGATTAGCAATCAGCCCCAGCATTTT.